Following are 10 T cell receptor beta chains from one sample sequenced in a study of blood T cell repertoires in COVID-19. Measured with immunoSEQ multiplex PCR; TCRdb has only the in-frame clones, and not every one. The sample consists of 200,000 to 300,000 clones, about 89% of them appearing once. The sample comprised peripheral blood. The receptors originated from a middle-aged woman who had recovered from COVID-19.

V gene TRBV4-2 combines with J gene TRBJ2-7; 8 bases map to TRBD1. This CDR3 has 13 amino acids. The V gene end was trimmed by 4 bases and the J gene end by 6 bases; junction bases not matched to a gene: 5. The germline V gene encodes CDR1 LGHNA and CDR2 YNFKEQ. CDR3 nucleotide sequence: TGTGCCAGCAGCCCCCAGGGGGCCGGCGAGCAGTACTTC. It translates to CASSPQGAGEQYF.

The CDR3 here is CASSPSGGFYNEQFF. CDR3 bases: TGTGCCAGCAGCCCGAGCGGGGGATTCTACAATGAGCAGTTCTTC. V gene TRBV7-3 combines with J gene TRBJ2-1; TRBD2 matches at 8 bases. V trimming: 5 bases; J trimming: 3 bases; junction bases outside the gene matches: 6. This CDR3 has 15 amino acids. Germline CDR1 reads SGHTA; CDR2 reads FQGTGA.

This clone appeared a few times. This sequence joins TRBV29-1 and TRBJ2-3; 7 bases align to TRBD2. The V segment lost 7 bases and the J segment 2 bases; nucleotides outside the gene matches: 6. This CDR3 has 13 amino acids. CDR1 and CDR2 from the germline V gene are SQVTM and ANQGSEA. The CDR3 reads CSAPGGTTDTQYF. The CDR3 bases are TGCAGCGCCCCGGGGGGAACCACAGATACGCAGTATTTT.

The CDR3 reads CASGEGVYNSPLHF. DNA of the CDR3: TGCGCCAGCGGGGAAGGGGTCTATAATTCACCCCTCCACTTT. The rearrangement joins TRBV10-2 to TRBJ1-6; TRBD1 might be the D (5 bases). The CDR3 is 14 residues long. V gave up 8 bases and J gave up 3 bases, with 11 bases separating them. Germline CDR1 WSHSY, CDR2 SAAADI.

In this sample, this clone turned up once. At one end, the junction sequence differs from germline, possibly due to a read error. The chain employs TRBV20-1 and TRBJ2-7, with TRBD1 matching over 9 bases. This CDR3 contains 11 residues. Per germline, CDR1 DFQATT and CDR2 SNEGSKA (reference sequence). This chain's CDR3 is CSAIALGTGHF. In DNA form, the CDR3 reads TGCAGTGCTATAGCTTTGGGGACAGGGCACTTC.

The chain combines TRBV4-1 with TRBJ2-3; D is perhaps TRBD1 (5 bases). V was trimmed by 3 bases and J by 1 base, leaving 14 bases between them. Germline V lookup: CDR1 MGHRA, CDR2 YSYEKL. The CDR3 length is 16 residues. CDR3 amino acids: CASSQGWGSGTDTQYF. The CDR3 region has the DNA TGCGCCAGCAGCCAGGGATGGGGCTCTGGCACAGATACGCAGTATTTT.

This chain joins TRBV9 and TRBJ2-6; TRBD1 aligns across 10 bases. CDR1 and CDR2 from the germline V gene are SGDLS and YYNGEE. The CDR3 has 17 residues. Germline trimming cut 4 bases from V and 3 bases from J; bases unmatched to any gene: 7. This CDR3 reads CASSSRGQGIGANVLTF. DNA for the CDR3: TGTGCCAGCAGCTCTCGGGGACAGGGGATTGGGGCCAACGTCCTGACTTTC.

The V gene is TRBV5-1, the J gene TRBJ1-1; a possible D gene is TRBD1 (6 bases). Germline V gene data show CDR1 as SGHRS and CDR2 as YFSETQ. CDR3 length equals 14 residues. The germline V and J ends were trimmed by 5 bases and 1 base, with 12 bases remaining between them. The CDR3 sequence is CASRRGLENTEAFF. The DNA for the CDR3 is TGCGCCAGCAGGAGGGGGTTAGAGAACACTGAAGCTTTCTTT.

The CDR3 nucleotides are TGTGCCAGCAGCCCCACCCTCAGGACTAATGAAAAACTGTTTTTT. Translating it yields CASSPTLRTNEKLFF. This sequence joins TRBV7-9 and TRBJ1-4, with unresolved D. Germline-derived CDR1 and CDR2 are SEHNR and FQNEAQ (reference sequence). The CDR3 is made up of 15 amino acids. The V and J ends lost 5 bases and 2 bases respectively, with 12 bases between them.

This chain connects TRBV30 to TRBJ2-5, with 9 bases aligning to TRBD1. Germline V CDR1 and CDR2: GTSNPN, SVGIG (reference sequence). V lost 4 bases, J lost 6 bases, and 9 bases stayed unmatched. The CDR3 is made up of 14 amino acids. The CDR3, as DNA: TGTGCCTGGACCTACCGGGACAGGGAACAGACCCAGTACTTC. It codes for CAWTYRDREQTQYF.